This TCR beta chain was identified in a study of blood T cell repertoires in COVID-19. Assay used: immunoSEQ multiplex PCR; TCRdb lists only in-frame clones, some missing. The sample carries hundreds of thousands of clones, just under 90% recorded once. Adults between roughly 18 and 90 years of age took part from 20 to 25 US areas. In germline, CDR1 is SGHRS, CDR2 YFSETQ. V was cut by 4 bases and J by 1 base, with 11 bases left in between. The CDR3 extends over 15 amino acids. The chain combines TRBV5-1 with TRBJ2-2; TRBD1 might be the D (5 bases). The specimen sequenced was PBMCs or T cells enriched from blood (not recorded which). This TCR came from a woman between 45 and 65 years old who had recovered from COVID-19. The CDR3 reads CASSTGTGNTGELFF. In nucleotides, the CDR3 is TGCGCCAGCAGCACCGGTACAGGGAACACCGGGGAGCTGTTTTTT.